This note documents a single T cell receptor (beta chain) sequence. This sample is drawn from a study of T cell changes during pregnancy in multiple sclerosis. Generated by immunoSEQ multiplex PCR, the TCRdb table keeps only in-frame clones and is missing some. Altogether roughly 60,000 clones are present, roughly 92% being singletons, with the ten largest covering roughly 1.5%. The V end lost 4 bases, the J end lost 0 bases, and 9 bases lay between the germline ends. The CDR3 contains 15 residues. The germline V gene encodes CDR1 SNHLY and CDR2 FYNNEI. This sample comprised peripheral blood, obtained in the second trimester of pregnancy. The TCR originated in a female donor with multiple sclerosis, enrolled in a pregnancy study. This rearrangement joins TRBV2 to TRBJ2-2; a possible D gene is TRBD2 (5 bases). The chain's CDR3 is CASSVEGPNTGELFF. CDR3 nucleotide sequence: TGTGCCAGCAGTGTCGAGGGTCCGAACACCGGGGAGCTGTTTTTT. Drawing the rest from reference TRBV2 and TRBJ2-2, the complete variable domain is EPEVTQTPSHQVTQMGQEVILRCVPISNHLYFYWYRQILGQKVEFLVSFYNNEISEKSEIFDDQFSVERPDGSNFTLKIRSTKLEDSAMYFCASSVEGPNTGELFFGEGSRLTVL.